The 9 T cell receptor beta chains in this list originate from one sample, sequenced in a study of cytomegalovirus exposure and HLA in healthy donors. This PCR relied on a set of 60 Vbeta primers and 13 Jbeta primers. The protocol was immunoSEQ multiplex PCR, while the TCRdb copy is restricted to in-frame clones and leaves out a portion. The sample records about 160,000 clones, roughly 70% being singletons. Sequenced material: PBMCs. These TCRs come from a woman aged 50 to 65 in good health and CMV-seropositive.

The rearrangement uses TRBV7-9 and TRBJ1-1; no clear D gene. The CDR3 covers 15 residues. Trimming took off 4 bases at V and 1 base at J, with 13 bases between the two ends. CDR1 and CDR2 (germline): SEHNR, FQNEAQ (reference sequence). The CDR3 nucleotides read TGTGCCAGCAGCTCGGGATCCTATGGGAACACTGAAGCTTTCTTT. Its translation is CASSSGSYGNTEAFF.

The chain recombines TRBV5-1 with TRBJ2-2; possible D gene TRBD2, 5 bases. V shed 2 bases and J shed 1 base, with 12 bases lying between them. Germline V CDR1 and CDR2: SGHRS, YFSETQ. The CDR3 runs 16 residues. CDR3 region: CASSFGRRKNTGELFF. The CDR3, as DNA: TGCGCCAGCAGCTTCGGCAGGAGGAAGAACACCGGGGAGCTGTTTTTT.

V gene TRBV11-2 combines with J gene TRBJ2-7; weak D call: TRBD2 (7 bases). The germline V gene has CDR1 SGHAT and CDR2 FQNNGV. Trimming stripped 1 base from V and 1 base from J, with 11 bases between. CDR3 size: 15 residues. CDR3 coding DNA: TGTGCCAGCAGCTTAGTGGGGGGGCAATCCTACGAGCAGTACTTC. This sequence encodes CASSLVGGQSYEQYF.

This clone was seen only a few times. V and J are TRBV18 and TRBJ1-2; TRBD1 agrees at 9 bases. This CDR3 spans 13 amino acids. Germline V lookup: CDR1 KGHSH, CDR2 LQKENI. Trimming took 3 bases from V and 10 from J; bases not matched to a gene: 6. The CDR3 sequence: CASSPSGTGYYTF. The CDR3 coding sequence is TGTGCCAGCTCACCCTCCGGGACAGGGTACTACACCTTC.

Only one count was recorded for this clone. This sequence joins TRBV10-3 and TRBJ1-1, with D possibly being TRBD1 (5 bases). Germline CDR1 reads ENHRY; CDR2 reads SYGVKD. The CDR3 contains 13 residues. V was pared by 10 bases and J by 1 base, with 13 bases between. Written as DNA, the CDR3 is TGTGCCACCCAGGCAGGGCCGAACACTGAAGCTTTCTTT. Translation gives CATQAGPNTEAFF.

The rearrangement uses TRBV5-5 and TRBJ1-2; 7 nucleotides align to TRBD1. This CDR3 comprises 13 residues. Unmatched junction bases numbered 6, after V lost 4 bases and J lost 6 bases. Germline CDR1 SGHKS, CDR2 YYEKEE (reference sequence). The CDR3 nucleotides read TGTGCCAGCAGCCCGGCGACAGGGCATGGCTACACCTTC. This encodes CASSPATGHGYTF.

The CDR3 loop reads CASSLAASTGYTF. In nucleotides, the CDR3 is TGTGCCAGCAGCTTGGCTGCCAGTACTGGCTACACCTTC. V is TRBV5-5 and J is TRBJ1-2; the D is unclear. Germline CDR1 and CDR2: SGHKS and YYEKEE (reference sequence). The V end was cut by 0 bases, the J end by 7 bases, with 10 bases between. This CDR3 region has 13 residues.

The CDR3 DNA sequence: TGTGCCAGCAGTGGAAGGACAGGGGGCATTCAAGAGACCCAGTACTTC. Translation gives CASSGRTGGIQETQYF. V usage is TRBV6-6 and J usage is TRBJ2-5; TRBD1 matches 11 bases. V trimming: 5 bases; J trimming: 2 bases; junction bases outside the gene matches: 7. The CDR3 consists of 16 residues. In germline, CDR1 is MNHNY, CDR2 SVGAGI (reference sequence).

CDR3 sequence: CASSSQGDTEAFF. The CDR3 nucleotides read TGTGCCAGCAGCTCGCAGGGGGACACTGAAGCTTTCTTT. V and J are TRBV7-8 and TRBJ1-1, with 7 bases that match TRBD1. Trimming at V came to 4 bases and at J to 3 bases, leaving 2 bases not matched to a gene. Germline V gene data show CDR1 as SGHVS and CDR2 as FQNEAQ. The CDR3 extends over 13 amino acids.